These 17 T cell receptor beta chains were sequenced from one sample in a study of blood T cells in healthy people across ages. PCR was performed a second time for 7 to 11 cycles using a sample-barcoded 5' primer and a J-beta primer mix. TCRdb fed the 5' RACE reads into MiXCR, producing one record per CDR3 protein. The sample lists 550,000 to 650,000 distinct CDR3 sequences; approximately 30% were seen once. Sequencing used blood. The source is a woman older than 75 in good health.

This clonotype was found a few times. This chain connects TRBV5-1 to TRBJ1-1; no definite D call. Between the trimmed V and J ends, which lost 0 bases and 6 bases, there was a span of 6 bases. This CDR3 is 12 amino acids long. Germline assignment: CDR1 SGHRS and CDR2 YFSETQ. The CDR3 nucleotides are TGCGCCAGCAGCTTGGTCGGTCCTGAAGCTTTCTTT. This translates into CASSLVGPEAFF.

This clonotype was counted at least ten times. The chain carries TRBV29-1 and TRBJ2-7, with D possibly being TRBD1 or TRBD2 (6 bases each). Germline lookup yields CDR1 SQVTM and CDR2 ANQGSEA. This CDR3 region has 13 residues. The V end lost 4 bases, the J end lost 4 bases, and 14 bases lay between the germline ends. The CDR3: CSVVTGAVYEQYF. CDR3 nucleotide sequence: TGCAGCGTTGTTACGGGGGCCGTTTACGAGCAGTACTTC.

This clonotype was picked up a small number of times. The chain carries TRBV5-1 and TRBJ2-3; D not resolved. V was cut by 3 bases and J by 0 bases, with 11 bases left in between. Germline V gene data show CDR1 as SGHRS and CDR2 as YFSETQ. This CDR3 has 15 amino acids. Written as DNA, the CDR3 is TGCGCCAGCAGCTCCTATCTAGATAGCACAGATACGCAGTATTTT. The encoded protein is CASSSYLDSTDTQYF.

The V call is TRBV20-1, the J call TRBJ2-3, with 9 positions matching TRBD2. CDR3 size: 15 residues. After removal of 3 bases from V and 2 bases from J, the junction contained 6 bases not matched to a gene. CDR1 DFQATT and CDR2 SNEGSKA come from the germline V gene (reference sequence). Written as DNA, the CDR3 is TGCAGTGCTAGTAGGCTAGCGGGGATCACAGATACGCAGTATTTT. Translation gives CSASRLAGITDTQYF.

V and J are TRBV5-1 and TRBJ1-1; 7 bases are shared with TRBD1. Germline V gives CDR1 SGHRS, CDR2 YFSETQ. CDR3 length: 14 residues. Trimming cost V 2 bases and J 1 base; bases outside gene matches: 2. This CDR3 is CASSFRDRNTEAFF. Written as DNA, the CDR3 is TGCGCCAGCAGCTTCAGGGACAGGAACACTGAAGCTTTCTTT.

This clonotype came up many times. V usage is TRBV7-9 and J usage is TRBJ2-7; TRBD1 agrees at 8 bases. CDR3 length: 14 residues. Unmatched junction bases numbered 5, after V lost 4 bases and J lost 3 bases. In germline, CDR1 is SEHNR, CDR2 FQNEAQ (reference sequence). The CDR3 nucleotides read TGTGCCAGCAGCTCAACCGACAGGGGCTACGAGCAGTACTTC. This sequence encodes CASSSTDRGYEQYF. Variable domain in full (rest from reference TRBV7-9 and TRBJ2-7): DTGVSQNPRHKITKRGQNVTFRCDPISEHNRLYWYRQTLGQGPEFLTYFQNEAQLEKSRLLSDRFSAERPKGSFSTLEIQRTEQGDSAMYLCASSSTDRGYEQYFGPGTRLTVT.

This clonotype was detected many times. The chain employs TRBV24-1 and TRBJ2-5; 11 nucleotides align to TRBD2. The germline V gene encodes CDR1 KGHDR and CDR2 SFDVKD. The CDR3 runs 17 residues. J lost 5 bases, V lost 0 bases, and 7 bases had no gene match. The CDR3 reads CATSDLGLAGGMETQYF. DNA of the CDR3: TGTGCCACCAGTGATTTGGGTCTAGCGGGGGGTATGGAGACCCAGTACTTC.

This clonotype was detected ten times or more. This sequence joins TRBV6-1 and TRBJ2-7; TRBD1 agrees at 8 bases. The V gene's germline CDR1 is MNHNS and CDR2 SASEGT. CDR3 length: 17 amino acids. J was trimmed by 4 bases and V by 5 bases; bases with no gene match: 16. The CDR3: CASSTHPRTGGFYEQYF. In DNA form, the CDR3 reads TGTGCCAGCAGTACCCATCCACGAACAGGGGGTTTTTACGAGCAGTACTTC.

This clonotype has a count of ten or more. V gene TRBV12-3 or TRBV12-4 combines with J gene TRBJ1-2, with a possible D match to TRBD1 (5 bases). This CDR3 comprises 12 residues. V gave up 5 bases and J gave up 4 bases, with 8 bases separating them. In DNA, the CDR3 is TGTGCCAGCAGTCACGACAGCTATGGCTACACCTTC. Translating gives CASSHDSYGYTF.

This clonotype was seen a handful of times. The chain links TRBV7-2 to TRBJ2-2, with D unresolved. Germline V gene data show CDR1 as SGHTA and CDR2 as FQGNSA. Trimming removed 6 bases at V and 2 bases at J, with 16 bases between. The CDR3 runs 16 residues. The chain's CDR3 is CASRRSGATNTGELFF. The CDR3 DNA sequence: TGTGCCAGCAGACGGAGTGGAGCAACCAACACCGGGGAGCTGTTTTTT.

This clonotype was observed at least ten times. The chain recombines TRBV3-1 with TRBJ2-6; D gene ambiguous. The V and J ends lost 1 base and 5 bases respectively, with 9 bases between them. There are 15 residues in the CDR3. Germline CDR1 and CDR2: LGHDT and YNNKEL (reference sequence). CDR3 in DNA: TGTGCCAGCAGCCAAGTCGGCGGTCGGGCCAACGTCCTGACTTTC. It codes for CASSQVGGRANVLTF.

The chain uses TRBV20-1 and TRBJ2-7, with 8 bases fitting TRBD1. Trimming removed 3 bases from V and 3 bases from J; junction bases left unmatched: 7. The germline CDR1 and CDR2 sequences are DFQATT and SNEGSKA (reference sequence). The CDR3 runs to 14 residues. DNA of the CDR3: TGCAGTGCTAGTCCCCGACAGGGGATCTACGAGCAGTACTTC. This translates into CSASPRQGIYEQYF.

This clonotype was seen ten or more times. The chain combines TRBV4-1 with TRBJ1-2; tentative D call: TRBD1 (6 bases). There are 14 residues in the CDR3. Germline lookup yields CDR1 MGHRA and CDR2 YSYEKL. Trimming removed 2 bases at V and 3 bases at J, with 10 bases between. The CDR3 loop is CASSQQRGDYGYTF. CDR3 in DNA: TGCGCCAGCAGCCAACAGAGGGGGGACTATGGCTACACCTTC.

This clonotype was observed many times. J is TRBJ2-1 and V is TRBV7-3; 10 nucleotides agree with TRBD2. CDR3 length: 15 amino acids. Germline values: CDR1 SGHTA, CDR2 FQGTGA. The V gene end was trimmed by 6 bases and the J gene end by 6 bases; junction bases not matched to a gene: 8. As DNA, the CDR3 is TGTGCCAGCAGGCGAGCGGGGGGGCGGGGCAATGAGCAGTTCTTC. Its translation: CASRRAGGRGNEQFF.

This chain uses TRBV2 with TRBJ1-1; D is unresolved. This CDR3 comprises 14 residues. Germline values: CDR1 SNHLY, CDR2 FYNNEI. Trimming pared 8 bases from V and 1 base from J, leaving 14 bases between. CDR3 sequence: CASLLEFANTEAFF. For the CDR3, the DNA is TGTGCCAGCCTCCTAGAATTTGCGAACACTGAAGCTTTCTTT.

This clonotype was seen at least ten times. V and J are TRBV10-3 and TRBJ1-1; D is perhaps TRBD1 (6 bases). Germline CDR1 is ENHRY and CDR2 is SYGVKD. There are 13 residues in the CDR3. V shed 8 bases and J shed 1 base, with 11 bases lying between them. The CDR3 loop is CAISGGANTEAFF. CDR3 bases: TGTGCCATCTCTGGGGGGGCGAACACTGAAGCTTTCTTT.

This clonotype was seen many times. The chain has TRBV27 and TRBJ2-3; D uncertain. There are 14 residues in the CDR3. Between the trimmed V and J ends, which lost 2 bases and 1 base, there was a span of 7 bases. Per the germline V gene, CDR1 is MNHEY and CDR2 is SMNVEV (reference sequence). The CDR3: CASSLTPGTDTQYF. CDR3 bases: TGTGCCAGCAGTTTAACGCCTGGCACAGATACGCAGTATTTT.